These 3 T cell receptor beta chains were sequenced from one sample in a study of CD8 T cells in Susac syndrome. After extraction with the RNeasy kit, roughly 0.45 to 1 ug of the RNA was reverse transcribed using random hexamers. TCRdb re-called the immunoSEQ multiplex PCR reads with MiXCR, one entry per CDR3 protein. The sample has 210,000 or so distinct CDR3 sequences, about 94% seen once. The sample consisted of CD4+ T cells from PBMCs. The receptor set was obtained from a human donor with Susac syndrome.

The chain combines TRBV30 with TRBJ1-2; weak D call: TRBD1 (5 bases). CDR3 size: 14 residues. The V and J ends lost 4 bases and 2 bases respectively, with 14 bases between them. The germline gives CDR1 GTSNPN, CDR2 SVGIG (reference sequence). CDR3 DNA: TGTGCCTGGACCCTGGTGCAGGGAAACTATGGCTACACCTTC. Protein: CAWTLVQGNYGYTF.

The CDR3 reads CASTTGDSGANVLTF. The DNA of the CDR3 is TGTGCCAGCACCACCGGGGATTCTGGGGCCAACGTCCTGACTTTC. The V call is TRBV12-3 or TRBV12-4, the J call TRBJ2-6; a weak D match, TRBD2 (5 bases). CDR3 length: 15 residues. Trimming removed 7 bases from V and 1 base from J, with 11 bases in between.

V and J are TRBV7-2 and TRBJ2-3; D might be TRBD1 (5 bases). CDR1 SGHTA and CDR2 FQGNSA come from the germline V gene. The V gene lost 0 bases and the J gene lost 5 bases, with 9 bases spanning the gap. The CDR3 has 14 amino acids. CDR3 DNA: TGTGCCAGCAGCTTAGCGGAAACAGGAGATACGCAGTATTTT. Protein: CASSLAETGDTQYF.